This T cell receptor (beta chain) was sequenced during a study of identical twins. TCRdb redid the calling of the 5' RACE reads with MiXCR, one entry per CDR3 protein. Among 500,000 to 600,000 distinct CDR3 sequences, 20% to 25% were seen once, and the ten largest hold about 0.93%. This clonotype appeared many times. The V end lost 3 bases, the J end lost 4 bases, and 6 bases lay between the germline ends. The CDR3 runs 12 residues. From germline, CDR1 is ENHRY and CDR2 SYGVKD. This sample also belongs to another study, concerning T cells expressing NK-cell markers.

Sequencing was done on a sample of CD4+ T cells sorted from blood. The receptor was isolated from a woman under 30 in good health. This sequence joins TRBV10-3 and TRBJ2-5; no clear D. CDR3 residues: CAISDFSETQYF. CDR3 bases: TGTGCCATCAGTGACTTCTCAGAGACCCAGTACTTC.